This T cell receptor (beta chain) was documented in a study of cytomegalovirus exposure and HLA in healthy donors. Background on the study: HLA-typed donors were the source of about 85 million unique TCRs, which an early data release held. Overall study results and limits: For TCR beta chains, V- and J-gene trimming was later linked to a missense DCLRE1C variant. In a later analysis, at a false discovery rate of 0.05, about 17,000 TCR beta sequences matched HLA alleles. Of the V segments, some could not be distinguished, including TRBV6-2 and TRBV6-3, and were excluded.

As regards this clone: Its antigen is as yet unknown.

Germline V gene lookup returns CDR1 MDHEN and CDR2 SYDVKM. The CDR3 extends over 16 amino acids. Trimming took 3 bases from V and 3 from J, leaving 17 bases between them. The PCR used 60 Vbeta and 13 Jbeta primers. TCRdb keeps only in-frame clones here, not all; method: immunoSEQ multiplex PCR. The sample includes 150,000 to 200,000 clones, over 60% of them seen just once. The chain couples TRBV28 to TRBJ1-1, with a weak D call TRBD1 (5 bases). Source material: PBMCs. The source of this sequence is a man in his fifties or sixties in good health and CMV-seropositive. In DNA form, the CDR3 reads TGTGCCAGCAGTTTGGGCCAGGGAAATGGATACACTGAAGCTTTCTTT. Protein product: CASSLGQGNGYTEAFF.